Described below is a single TCR beta chain sequence and its context. Adults between about 18 and 89 years of age took part from 24 US areas. Participant-reported clinical history was the basis for cohort assignment. Either two negative PCRs, clearance, or symptom resolution qualified Cohort 3 donors as recovered. CDR1 is SGDLS, CDR2 YYNGEE, per germline. This CDR3 comprises 14 residues. The germline V and J ends were trimmed by 0 bases and 6 bases, with 9 bases remaining between them. This sample is drawn from a study of blood T cell repertoires in COVID-19. Assay: immunoSEQ multiplex PCR; the TCRdb copy retains only in-frame clones and omits some. Seen here are some 200,000 clones, around 87% observed once, and the top ten hold approximately 2.4%.

The TCR sequence derives from a woman in her twenties or thirties who had recovered from COVID-19. The chain joins TRBV9 to TRBJ2-2, with D perhaps TRBD1 (6 bases). Sequenced material: PBMCs or T cells enriched from blood (not recorded which). The CDR3 DNA reads as TGTGCCAGCAGCGTAGCTACAGGGCCCGGGGAGCTGTTTTTT. This sequence encodes CASSVATGPGELFF.